These 13 T cell receptor beta chains came from one sample sequenced in a study of radiation and T cells in renal cell carcinoma. Measured with immunoSEQ multiplex PCR; TCRdb has only the in-frame clones, and not every one. The sample has approximately 150,000 clones, 70% to 90% seen once; the top ten hold 15% to 20%. Time point in this sample: blood 4 weeks post-SBRT, at nephrectomy. This sample's treatment: 15 Gy SBRT to primary tumor, nephrectomy 4 weeks later. The sequencing here drew on blood, taken from a patient whose treatment included radiotherapy and nephrectomy. These receptors were collected from a woman aged 45 to 65 with renal cell carcinoma.

The chain carries TRBV7-2 and TRBJ2-7; D is ambiguous. Trimming left V 5 bases short and J 6 bases short, with 14 bases between. This CDR3 spans 13 amino acids. CDR1 is SGHTA, CDR2 FQGNSA, per germline. CDR3 coding DNA: TGTGCCAGCAGCCCTTGGGGTCCGTTCGAGCAGTACTTC. Translated, it gives CASSPWGPFEQYF.

The chain employs TRBV5-1 and TRBJ2-7, with D hard to call. CDR3 length: 13 residues. CDR1 is SGHRS and CDR2 is YFSETQ in the germline V gene. V lost 4 bases, J lost 0 bases, and 8 bases lay in between. CDR3 bases: TGCGCCAGCAGCCCTGTGAACTCCTACGAGCAGTACTTC. It encodes CASSPVNSYEQYF.

J is TRBJ1-2 and V is TRBV14; the D is unclear. Trimming took off 4 bases at V and 7 bases at J, with 13 bases between the two ends. The CDR3 has 13 residues. Germline-derived CDR1 and CDR2 are SGHDN and FVKESK. The CDR3 DNA sequence: TGTGCCAGCAGCCTAAAATTAGAAGGTGGCTACACCTTC. It encodes CASSLKLEGGYTF.

The J gene is TRBJ1-3, the V gene TRBV7-9, with 7 bases aligning to TRBD1. This CDR3 has 15 residues. Trimming cost V 5 bases and J 4 bases; bases outside gene matches: 8. CDR1 is SEHNR, CDR2 FQNEAQ, per germline (reference sequence). CDR3 sequence (DNA): TGTGCCAGCAGCCGGGACAGCAGATCCGGAAACACCATATATTTT. Translated: CASSRDSRSGNTIYF. Based on the CDR3 plus reference TRBV7-9 and TRBJ1-3, the full variable domain is DTGVSQNPRHKITKRGQNVTFRCDPISEHNRLYWYRQTLGQGPEFLTYFQNEAQLEKSRLLSDRFSAERPKGSFSTLEIQRTEQGDSAMYLCASSRDSRSGNTIYFGEGSWLTVV.

The rearrangement uses TRBV28 and TRBJ1-2, with D unresolved. The CDR3 sequence is 19 residues long. Germline V CDR1 and CDR2: MDHEN, SYDVKM. The ends were cut back, 5 bases at V and 0 bases at J, with 25 bases in the middle. The CDR3 loop is CASSQTIARRLSANYGYTF. The CDR3, as DNA: TGTGCCAGCAGTCAGACAATCGCTCGGAGGCTCTCAGCTAACTATGGCTACACCTTC.

Note on this clone: One junction end does not reproduce the germline sequence, and a read error may be involved. Other DNA sequences from this sample encode an identical CDR3 as well. The chain combines TRBV6-6 with TRBJ2-7; 9 bases agree with TRBD1. CDR3 length: 13 amino acids. Germline CDR1 reads MNHNY; CDR2 reads SVGAGI (reference sequence). The CDR3 sequence is CASSLGQGSEQYF. DNA of the CDR3: TGTGCCAGCAGTTTGGGACAGGGTAGCGAGCAGTATTTC.

The V gene is TRBV5-1, the J gene TRBJ1-6; D unclear. The germline gives CDR1 SGHRS, CDR2 YFSETQ. Trimming stripped 4 bases from V and 9 bases from J, with 14 bases between. The CDR3 totals 14 residues. The chain's CDR3 is CASSQDGVGSPLHF. CDR3 DNA: TGCGCCAGCAGCCAGGACGGGGTTGGTTCACCCCTCCACTTT.

The J gene is TRBJ2-7, the V gene TRBV18; TRBD2 matches at 7 bases. CDR1 and CDR2 (germline): KGHSH, LQKENI. V shed 4 bases, J shed 0 bases, and the junction held 3 bases outside the gene matches. The CDR3 has 14 residues. This CDR3 is CASSLREASYEQYF. Here the CDR3 DNA reads TGTGCCAGCTCACTACGGGAGGCCTCCTACGAGCAGTACTTC.

The chain links TRBV5-4 to TRBJ2-1, with D uncertain. V was trimmed by 2 bases and J by 7 bases, leaving 4 bases between them. Per the germline V gene, CDR1 is SGHNT and CDR2 is YYREEE (reference sequence). The CDR3 contains 11 residues. CDR3 amino acids: CASSFSNEQFF. The CDR3 nucleotides are TGTGCCAGCAGCTTTTCGAATGAGCAGTTCTTC.

This clone was counted between two and nine times. The gene calls are TRBV5-5 and TRBJ1-5; weak D call: TRBD1 (6 bases). Trimming removed 2 bases at V and 7 bases at J, with 16 bases between. Germline V gives CDR1 SGHKS, CDR2 YYEKEE (reference sequence). The CDR3 is 15 residues long. The CDR3 region has the DNA TGTGCCAGCAGCTTTAGTACCACTCAGGGGCAGCCCCAGCATTTT. Protein: CASSFSTTQGQPQHF.

This chain joins TRBV30 and TRBJ1-1; D uncertain. V was trimmed by 0 bases and J by 8 bases, leaving 13 bases between them. CDR1 is GTSNPN, CDR2 SVGIG, per germline (reference sequence). This CDR3 is 13 amino acids long. CDR3 protein: CAWSVFGRTEAFF. The CDR3, as DNA: TGTGCCTGGAGTGTATTTGGGCGAACCGAAGCTTTCTTT.

The chain has TRBV7-9 and TRBJ2-1; 12 positions agree with TRBD2. V shed 2 bases, J shed 5 bases, and the junction held 7 bases outside the gene matches. Germline V gene sequence: CDR1 SEHNR, CDR2 FQNEAQ (reference sequence). CDR3 size: 17 residues. CDR3 DNA sequence: TGTGCCAGCAGCTTACCCTCTAGCGGGAGGGCCAACAATGAGCAGTTCTTC. Protein: CASSLPSSGRANNEQFF.

The chain uses TRBV7-2 and TRBJ1-5, with D unclear. This CDR3 has 15 residues. Germline-derived CDR1 and CDR2 are SGHTA and FQGNSA. V lost 5 bases, J lost 0 bases, and 11 bases lay in between. The CDR3: CASSLGMGSNQPQHF. For the CDR3, the DNA is TGTGCCAGCAGCCTAGGGATGGGTAGCAATCAGCCCCAGCATTTT.